Here is one T cell receptor (beta chain) with its context. The antigen remains unidentified. The data are from a study of T-cell reconstitution after alpha-beta-depleted transplantation in children. This CDR3 has 15 amino acids. Germline CDR1 and CDR2: KGHDR and SFDVKD. The V gene end was trimmed by 2 bases and the J gene end by 4 bases; junction bases not matched to a gene: 4. Unique molecular identifiers were incorporated during preparation of the TCRbeta library. TCRdb ran MiXCR on the PCR reads and lists one entry per CDR3 protein. The sample contains 700,000 to 850,000 distinct CDR3 sequences, around 15% of which appear only once. Findings and caveats of the study: One year post-transplant, T-cell counts and diversity were largely derived from T cells produced anew. After transplant, high TCRbeta diversity at day 60 in some patients arose from surviving recipient T cells and thymic progenitors. Reports say that about two months after transplant, the alpha-beta T cells came out of several hundred graft clones that had expanded.

The source is a male patient younger than 18 who had a stem cell transplant for acute lymphoblastic leukemia, so the T cells may come from the graft donor. This sample comprised PBMCs, mostly from graft donor cells, obtained 360 days after TCRalphabeta/CD19-depleted stem cell transplant. The J gene is TRBJ2-1, the V gene TRBV24-1, with 7 bases that match TRBD1. The DNA for the CDR3 is TGTGCCACCAGTGATTCCGGGACAGTTTACAATGAGCAGTTCTTC. Amino acid sequence: CATSDSGTVYNEQFF.